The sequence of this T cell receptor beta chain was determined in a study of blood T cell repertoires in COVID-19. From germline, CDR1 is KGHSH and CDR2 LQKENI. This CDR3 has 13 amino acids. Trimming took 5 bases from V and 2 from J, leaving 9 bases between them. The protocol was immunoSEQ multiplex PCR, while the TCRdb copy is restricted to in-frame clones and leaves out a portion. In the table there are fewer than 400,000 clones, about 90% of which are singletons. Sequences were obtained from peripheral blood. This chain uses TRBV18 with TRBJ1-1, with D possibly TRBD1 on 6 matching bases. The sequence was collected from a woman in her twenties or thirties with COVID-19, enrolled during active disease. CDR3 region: CASSSDRNTEAFF. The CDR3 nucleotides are TGTGCCAGCTCATCGGACAGAAACACTGAAGCTTTCTTT.